Listed below are T cell receptor beta chains from one sample, sequenced in a study of T cell responses to AZD1222 COVID-19 vaccine. Clones were read by immunoSEQ multiplex PCR, and TCRdb kept only the in-frame ones, dropping some. The sample consists of about 93,000 clones, nearly 90% of them appearing once. Sample: peripheral blood, taken on day 0 of MenACWY control vaccination. The receptors come from an adult in good health. Each CDR3 is given without its conserved first and last residue.

V gene | CDR3 protein
TRBV12-3/TRBV12-4 | ASSLDLALEAF
TRBV14 | ASSQVAGGYYNEQF
TRBV5-8 | ASPYVRGSYNEQF
TRBV3-1/TRBV3-2 | ASSQAGGPGEQY
TRBV4-1 | ASSPDSGGPTYNEQF
TRBV19 | ASSRQGLPTDTQY
TRBV4-2 | ASSQEVSQLVKLF
TRBV6-2/TRBV6-3 | ASSYGRVETQY
TRBV15 | ATSRERRTDNYGYT
TRBV28 | ASLGQNYEQY
TRBV27 | ASSLGQKNSPLH